The rows below give T cell receptor beta chains drawn from one sample of a study of Ad26.COV2.S vaccination and SARS-CoV-2 variants. Profiling relied on immunoSEQ multiplex PCR, and the TCRdb table lists in-frame clones only, not all of them. The sample has hundreds of thousands of clones, around 87% seen once. Sequenced material: peripheral blood, taken in a trial of Ad26.COV2.S vaccine versus placebo. The source of these receptors is a person between 18 and 65 years old who received the Ad26.COV2.S COVID-19 vaccine or a placebo. Both conserved end residues are part of each CDR3.

>TRBV4-2|TRBJ1-2
CASSQPDREKGYTF
>TRBV7-2|TRBJ1-5
CASSFDRDQPQHF
>TRBV6-6|TRBJ1-2
CATHPSGVSYGYTF
>TRBV5-4|TRBJ2-5
CAVRVTHLETQYF
>TRBV7-2|TRBJ2-7
CASSFGAGGTYEQYF
>TRBV20-1|TRBJ2-5
CSASRTIGGETQYF
>TRBV30|TRBJ2-1
CAWSLGPLNEQFF
>TRBV5-8|TRBJ1-1
CASSLFKGRLNTEAFF
>TRBV6-1|TRBJ1-2
CASSELVSYTF
>TRBV2|TRBJ2-1
CASNPGQAVEQFF
>TRBV7-9|TRBJ1-2
CASSFFPNYTF
>TRBV2|TRBJ1-5
CASSESRVQPQHF
>TRBV5-1|TRBJ1-1
CASSLGGRRNTEAFF
>TRBV5-1|TRBJ2-7
CASSAGVSPYEQYF
>TRBV30|TRBJ1-1
CAWSGQLNTEAFF
>TRBV7-9|TRBJ2-1
CASSFVDYTKQFF
>TRBV3-1/TRBV3-2|TRBJ2-7
CASSQTRTPPGIEQYF
>TRBV30|TRBJ2-3
CAAGQVLTDTQYF
>TRBV9|TRBJ1-3
CASSVEPGGSGNTIYF
>TRBV5-1|TRBJ2-5
CASSLTSLETQYF
>TRBV3-1/TRBV3-2|TRBJ1-1
CASSQGNSGGTEAFF
>TRBV2|TRBJ1-2
CASTRTGSNYGYTF
>TRBV2|TRBJ2-6
CASSGSPGANVLTF
>TRBV6-5|TRBJ1-5
CASRRDRASNQPQHF
>TRBV6-5|TRBJ1-4
CASSYRGANEKLFF
>TRBV30|TRBJ2-2
CAGLEELAGRSALFF
>TRBV7-2|TRBJ1-1
CASSHRQGAGTEAFF